The 17 T cell receptor beta chains in this list originate from one sample, sequenced in a study of graft-versus-host responses after intestinal transplantation. Data came from immunoSEQ multiplex PCR; TCRdb stores just in-frame clones and leaves some out. The top ten hold approximately 0.18% of the sample, which has roughly 89,000 clones, roughly 92% seen once. Their target antigens are unknown. Sample: unstimulated CD4+ T cells sorted from spleen or lymph node cells, taken before intestinal transplant. These receptors were taken from a human donor who received an intestinal transplant.

V is TRBV5-1 and J is TRBJ1-2, with D hard to call. Germline CDR1 and CDR2: SGHRS and YFSETQ. The CDR3 is 14 residues long. V lost 1 base and J lost 0, with 7 bases in between. CDR3 residues: CASSLFPSNYGYTF. The CDR3 region has the DNA TGCGCCAGCAGCTTGTTTCCATCTAACTATGGCTACACCTTC.

The chain combines TRBV7-9 with TRBJ1-1, with 8 bases lining up with TRBD1. The V gene end was trimmed by 3 bases and the J gene end by 1 base; junction bases not matched to a gene: 10. Germline CDR1 SEHNR, CDR2 FQNEAQ (reference sequence). This CDR3 is built from 17 residues. The CDR3 DNA reads as TGTGCCAGCAGCTTGGGCCCAGGGGGCTTGGGGAACACTGAAGCTTTCTTT. Its protein is CASSLGPGGLGNTEAFF.

The V gene is TRBV5-4, the J gene TRBJ1-1; 7 nucleotides align to TRBD1. Trimming took 1 base from V and 7 from J; bases not matched to a gene: 10. The CDR3 is 15 residues long. CDR1 and CDR2 from the germline V gene are SGHNT and YYREEE (reference sequence). CDR3 in amino acids: CASSLLQGGRHEAFF. CDR3 nucleotides: TGTGCCAGCAGCTTGTTGCAGGGGGGAAGGCATGAAGCTTTCTTT.

V is TRBV27 and J is TRBJ1-1; 8 bases are shared with TRBD1. The V and J ends lost 3 bases and 2 bases, in that order; junction bases with no gene match: 8. This CDR3 has 16 amino acids. From germline, CDR1 is MNHEY and CDR2 SMNVEV (reference sequence). The CDR3, as DNA: TGTGCCAGCAGTTTCGGACTCAGGGGGCCTAACACTGAAGCTTTCTTT. Amino acid sequence: CASSFGLRGPNTEAFF.

The chain is built from TRBV5-1 and TRBJ2-6, with 7 nucleotides matching TRBD1. Germline V gives CDR1 SGHRS, CDR2 YFSETQ. Trimming removed 6 bases from V and 2 bases from J; junction bases left unmatched: 2. This CDR3 has 14 amino acids. CDR3: CASTGQPGANVLTF. In DNA form, the CDR3 reads TGCGCCAGCACGGGACAGCCTGGGGCCAACGTCCTGACTTTC.

The chain is built from TRBV5-1 and TRBJ2-7; no reliable D call. Trimming shortened V by 4 bases and J by 1 base, and 3 bases separated the two germline ends. In germline, CDR1 is SGHRS, CDR2 YFSETQ. The CDR3 has 11 residues. For the CDR3, the DNA is TGCGCCAGCAGCACTTCCTACGAGCAGTACTTC. It is translated as CASSTSYEQYF.

The rearrangement links TRBV7-8 to TRBJ2-3; 7 nucleotides line up with TRBD2. Germline V gives CDR1 SGHVS, CDR2 FQNEAQ. The CDR3 is made up of 15 amino acids. After removal of 1 base from V and 1 base from J, the junction contained 2 bases not matched to a gene. The CDR3 DNA follows: TGTGCCAGCAGCTTAGTGCTAGCGGGCACAGATACGCAGTATTTT. Translated: CASSLVLAGTDTQYF.

The chain joins TRBV7-8 to TRBJ2-1, with D perhaps matching TRBD2 (5 bases). Trimming cost V 2 bases and J 0 bases, with 11 bases left between them. Germline V gene data show CDR1 as SGHVS and CDR2 as FQNEAQ. The CDR3 loop spans 16 amino acids. The CDR3 region has the DNA TGTGCCAGCAGCTTAAGTGTGGGGAGCTCCTACAATGAGCAGTTCTTC. Amino acid sequence: CASSLSVGSSYNEQFF.

The chain is built from TRBV12-5 and TRBJ1-1; 8 bases are shared with TRBD1. V lost 6 bases, J lost 4 bases, and 13 bases stayed unmatched. The CDR3 sequence is 16 residues long. The germline CDR1 and CDR2 sequences are LGHNT and FRNRAP. The CDR3, as DNA: TGTGCTAGTGGGGGGGACAGGCGCAAGTTGAGCACTGAAGCTTTCTTT. It encodes CASGGDRRKLSTEAFF.

The chain uses TRBV5-1 and TRBJ1-2; D ambiguous. With 3 bases removed from V and 8 bases from J, the gap between germline ends came to 11 bases. The CDR3 length is 12 residues. Germline V gene sequence: CDR1 SGHRS, CDR2 YFSETQ. The CDR3, as DNA: TGCGCCAGCAGCTCGCCCCCGGGGGGCTACACCTTC. It codes for CASSSPPGGYTF. The full variable domain, with the rest looked up from reference TRBV5-1 and TRBJ1-2, is KAGVTQTPRYLIKTRGQQVTLSCSPISGHRSVSWYQQTPGQGLQFLFEYFSETQRNKGNFPGRFSGRQFSNSRSEMNVSTLELGDSALYLCASSSPPGGYTFGSGTRLTVV.

The chain combines TRBV19 with TRBJ1-5; D is ambiguous. Trimming took off 10 bases at V and 1 base at J, with 11 bases between the two ends. The CDR3 contains 13 residues. Germline values: CDR1 LNHDA, CDR2 SQIVND (reference sequence). The CDR3 is CATTQWSNQPQHF. The DNA of the CDR3 is TGTGCCACCACCCAGTGGAGCAATCAGCCCCAGCATTTT.

This sequence joins TRBV19 and TRBJ2-1, with D possibly matching TRBD2 (6 bases). Germline V CDR1 and CDR2: LNHDA, SQIVND (reference sequence). V was pared by 3 bases and J by 2 bases, with 14 bases between. The CDR3 extends over 16 amino acids. This CDR3 reads CASSIAGRGAYNEQFF. The CDR3 nucleotides read TGTGCCAGTAGTATTGCTGGGCGGGGAGCCTACAATGAGCAGTTCTTC.

The chain uses TRBV10-3 and TRBJ1-6; 7 bases align to TRBD1. The CDR3 runs 14 residues. Germline V lookup: CDR1 ENHRY, CDR2 SYGVKD. The V and J ends lost 3 bases and 8 bases, in that order; junction bases with no gene match: 4. The CDR3 sequence: CAISEGDSYSPLHF. In DNA form, the CDR3 reads TGTGCCATCAGTGAAGGGGACAGTTATTCACCCCTCCACTTT.

The V gene is TRBV30, the J gene TRBJ2-3; TRBD2 aligns across 9 bases. The trim removed 2 bases at V and 4 bases at J, leaving 7 bases unmatched. CDR3 length: 15 residues. Germline loops: CDR1 GTSNPN, CDR2 SVGIG (reference sequence). CDR3 region: CAWSRAGGPPDTQYF. DNA of the CDR3: TGTGCCTGGAGTCGGGCGGGAGGGCCGCCAGATACGCAGTATTTT.

The rearrangement uses TRBV4-1 and TRBJ1-1; a possible D gene is TRBD1 (5 bases). The germline V gene encodes CDR1 MGHRA and CDR2 YSYEKL. This CDR3 contains 16 residues. V was cut by 4 bases and J by 8 bases, with 23 bases left in between. The CDR3, as DNA: TGCGCCAGCAGCCCCCCTCCCCAAGCGACAGTGGGGGAAGCTTTCTTT. This sequence encodes CASSPPPQATVGEAFF.

V usage is TRBV29-1 and J usage is TRBJ2-7, with 9 bases that match TRBD1. Per germline, CDR1 SQVTM and CDR2 ANQGSEA. With V trimmed by 4 bases and J by 2 bases, 6 bases remained unmatched. The CDR3 has 14 residues. Here the CDR3 DNA reads TGCAGCGTTGCTGCCAGGACAGGGGCCTACGAGCAGTACTTC. It specifies CSVAARTGAYEQYF.

The chain recombines TRBV7-8 with TRBJ1-5; no firm D call. The CDR3 covers 13 residues. Germline V CDR1 and CDR2: SGHVS, FQNEAQ. V was shortened by 3 bases and J by 6 bases, with 9 bases between the two germline ends. The CDR3 loop is CASSFGTGQPQHF. DNA for the CDR3: TGTGCCAGCAGCTTTGGCACGGGTCAGCCCCAGCATTTT.